A single sample gave rise to the 2 T cell receptor beta chains below, sequenced in a study of response to subunit inactivated influenza vaccine. Using its own MiXCR run on the RT-PCR reads, TCRdb lists one record per CDR3 protein. The table has 590,000 or so distinct CDR3 sequences, 13% to 15% seen once. The sequenced sample was PBMCs from blood, obtained 14 to 15 days before vaccination. These receptors were obtained from a man aged 50 or older who received an inactivated influenza vaccine.

The chain links TRBV7-9 to TRBJ2-7, with TRBD2 as a possible D gene (6 bases). Between the trimmed V and J ends, which lost 8 bases and 4 bases, there was a span of 15 bases. The CDR3 covers 13 residues. Per the germline V gene, CDR1 is SEHNR and CDR2 is FQNEAQ (reference sequence). In DNA, the CDR3 is TGTGCCAGCGGCATGGGACTCTTTTACGAGCAGTACTTC. As protein: CASGMGLFYEQYF.

This clonotype was observed many times. The chain couples TRBV10-3 to TRBJ1-3, with D unclear. This CDR3 is 15 amino acids long. V lost 4 bases to trimming and J lost 1 base, with 11 bases between them. Germline-derived CDR1 and CDR2 are ENHRY and SYGVKD. The CDR3 spells CAISAVERSGNTIYF. CDR3 DNA: TGTGCCATCAGTGCGGTGGAAAGGTCTGGAAACACCATATATTTT.